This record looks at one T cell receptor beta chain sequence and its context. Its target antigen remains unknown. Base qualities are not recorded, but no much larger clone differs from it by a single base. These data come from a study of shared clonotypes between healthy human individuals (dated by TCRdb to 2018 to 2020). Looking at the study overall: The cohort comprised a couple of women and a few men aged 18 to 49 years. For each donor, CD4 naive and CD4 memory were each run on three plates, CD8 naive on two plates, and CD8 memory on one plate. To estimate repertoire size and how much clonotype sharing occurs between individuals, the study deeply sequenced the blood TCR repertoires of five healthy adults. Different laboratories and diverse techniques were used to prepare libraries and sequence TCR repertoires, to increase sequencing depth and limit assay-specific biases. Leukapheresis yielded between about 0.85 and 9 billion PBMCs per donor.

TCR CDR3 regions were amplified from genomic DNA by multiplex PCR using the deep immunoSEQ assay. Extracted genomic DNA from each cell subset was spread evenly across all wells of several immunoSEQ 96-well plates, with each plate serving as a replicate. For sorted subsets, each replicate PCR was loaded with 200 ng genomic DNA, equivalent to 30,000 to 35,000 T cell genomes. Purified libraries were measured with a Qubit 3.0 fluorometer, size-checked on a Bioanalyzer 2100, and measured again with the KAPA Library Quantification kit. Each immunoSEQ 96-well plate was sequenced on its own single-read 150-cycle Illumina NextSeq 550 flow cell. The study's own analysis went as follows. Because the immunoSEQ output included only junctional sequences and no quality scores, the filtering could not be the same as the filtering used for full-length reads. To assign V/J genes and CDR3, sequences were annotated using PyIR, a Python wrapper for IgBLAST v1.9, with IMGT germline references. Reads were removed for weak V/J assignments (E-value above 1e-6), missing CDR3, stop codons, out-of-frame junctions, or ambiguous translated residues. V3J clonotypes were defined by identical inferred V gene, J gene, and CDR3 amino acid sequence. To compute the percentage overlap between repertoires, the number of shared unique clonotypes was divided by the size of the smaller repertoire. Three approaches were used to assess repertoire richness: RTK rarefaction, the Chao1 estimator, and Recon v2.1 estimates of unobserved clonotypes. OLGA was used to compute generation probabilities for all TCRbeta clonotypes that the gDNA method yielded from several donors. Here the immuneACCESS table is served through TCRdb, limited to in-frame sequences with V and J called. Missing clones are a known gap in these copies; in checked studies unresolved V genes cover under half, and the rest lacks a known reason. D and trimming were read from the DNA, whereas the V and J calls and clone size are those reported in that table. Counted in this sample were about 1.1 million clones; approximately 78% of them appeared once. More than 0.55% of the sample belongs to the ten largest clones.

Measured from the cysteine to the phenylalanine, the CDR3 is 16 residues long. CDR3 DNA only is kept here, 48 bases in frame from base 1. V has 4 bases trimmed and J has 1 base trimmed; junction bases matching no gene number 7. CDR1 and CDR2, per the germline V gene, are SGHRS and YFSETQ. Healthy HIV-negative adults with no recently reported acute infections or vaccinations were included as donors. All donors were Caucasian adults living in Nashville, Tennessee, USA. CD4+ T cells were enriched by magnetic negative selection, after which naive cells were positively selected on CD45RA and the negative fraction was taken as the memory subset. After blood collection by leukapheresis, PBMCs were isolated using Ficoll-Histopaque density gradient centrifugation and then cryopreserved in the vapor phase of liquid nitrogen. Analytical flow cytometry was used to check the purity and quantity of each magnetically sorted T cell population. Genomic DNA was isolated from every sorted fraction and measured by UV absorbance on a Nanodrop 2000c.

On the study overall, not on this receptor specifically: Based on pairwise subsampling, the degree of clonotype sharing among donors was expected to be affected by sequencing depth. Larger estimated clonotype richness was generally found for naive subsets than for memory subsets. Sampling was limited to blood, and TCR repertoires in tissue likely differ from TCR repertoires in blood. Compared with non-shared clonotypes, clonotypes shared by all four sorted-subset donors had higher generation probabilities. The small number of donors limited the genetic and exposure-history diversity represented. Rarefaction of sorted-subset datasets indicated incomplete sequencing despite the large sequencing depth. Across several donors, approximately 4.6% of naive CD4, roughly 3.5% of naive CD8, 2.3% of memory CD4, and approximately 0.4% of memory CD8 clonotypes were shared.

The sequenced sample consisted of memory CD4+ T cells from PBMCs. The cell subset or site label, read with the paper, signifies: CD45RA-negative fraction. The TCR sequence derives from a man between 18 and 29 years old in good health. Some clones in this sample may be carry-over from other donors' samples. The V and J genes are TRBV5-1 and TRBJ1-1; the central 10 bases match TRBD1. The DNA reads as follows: TGCGCCAGCAGCACGGGACAGGGGTACTCGAACACTGAAGCTTTCTTT. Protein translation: CASSTGQGYSNTEAFF.